The entry below describes one T cell receptor beta chain. Its antigen is still unknown. Base qualities are not recorded, but no much larger clone differs from it by a single base. Participants in the prospective study were aged roughly 18 to 95 years, lived in about two dozen United States geographic areas, and enrolled through a virtual design. In the prospective study, cohorts were assigned on the basis of participant-reported clinical history obtained from a screening survey and a study questionnaire. ImmuneRACE Cohort 3 recovered participants were defined by two consecutive negative NP/OP PCR tests, healthcare professional clearance, or symptom resolution. Mobile phlebotomists in the prospective study collected whole blood, serum and a nasopharyngeal or oropharyngeal swab from every participant. Over a 2-month period, participants in the prospective study had the option of providing additional blood draws and questionnaires. Before DNA extraction, blood samples from the prospective study were shipped at room temperature or frozen.

The data are from a study of blood T cell repertoires in COVID-19 (TCRdb year 2020). Regarding the research as a whole: The collaborator samples originated in the United States, Italy and Spain and spanned the acute and convalescent phases of COVID-19. The samples were drawn from two sources: the first 160 participants of the ongoing ImmuneRACE study, and 1,254 subjects contributed by 6 global collaborators. A freely available public database, intended as a resource for researchers studying the immune response to SARS-CoV-2, is where the repertoires were released. Where available, HLA class I and class II types were obtained from metadata supplied by the sample provider rather than from assay-based typing. The material from the prospective study consisted of cDNA or gDNA derived from T cells, B-cell-depleted T cells, or PBMCs. Subjects who had been exposed to COVID-19, were actively infected with it, or had recovered from it provided the deeply sampled blood TCRbeta repertoires that made up the dataset. Sample metadata almost always included a de-identified subject ID, COVID-19 status, age in years and sex.

Paper-wide results and their limitations: The amount of clinical and demographic metadata varied by source and participant and was provided uncurated.

The germline V gene yields SGDLS for CDR1 and YYNGEE for CDR2. The CDR3 runs 13 amino acids, cysteine and phenylalanine included. The only DNA kept is the CDR3, 39 bases in frame from the first base. V drops 3 bases and J drops 9 bases, leaving 15 bases in between. The immunoSEQ Assay, a bias-controlled multiplex PCR, was used to amplify TCRbeta CDR3 regions from genomic DNA. In the source study's methods: Nucleated cell counts per sample were estimated from amplification of reference gene primers within the assay. Sequence reads were collapsed and filtered to measure the absolute abundance of every unique TCRbeta CDR3 rearrangement. For each sample, productive Simpson clonality was calculated as the square root of Simpson's diversity index over productive rearrangements. Sourced from immuneACCESS, this table was stored by TCRdb with only in-frame sequences that have V and J called. A share of the clones is absent; for the studies checked, an unresolved V gene accounts for under half, and the remainder has no known explanation. V and J calls and clone size are copied from that table; D and trimming were computed from the DNA. The sample table records a few hundred thousand clones; under 90% of these occur just once. Of the sample, over 9.5% falls within the top ten clones.

The rearrangement combines TRBV9 with TRBJ1-2; the D gene cannot be named for sure. The sequenced sample was PBMCs or T cells enriched from blood (not recorded which). This receptor was obtained from a woman in her late teens or twenties who had recovered from COVID-19. The CDR3 has the sequence CASSAQTGRSYTF. The DNA reads TGTGCCAGCAGCGCCCAGACGGGTCGGAGCTACACCTTC.